Presented here are 28 T cell receptor beta chains from one specimen sequenced in a study of shared clonotypes between healthy human individuals. Produced via immunoSEQ multiplex PCR; TCRdb's table is partial and in-frame only. The repertoire includes 1,500,000 or so clones, 95% to 97% of them detected once, and roughly 1.2% sits in the top ten. Source material: naive CD4+ T cells sorted from blood. Subset: CD45RA+ positively selected. Source of these receptors: a man aged 30-40 years in good health.

The chain links TRBV2 to TRBJ2-2, with 15 bases identical to TRBD2. Trimming at V came to 6 bases and at J to 5 bases, leaving 7 bases not matched to a gene. The CDR3 consists of 17 residues. Germline CDR1 SNHLY, CDR2 FYNNEI. As DNA, the CDR3 is TGTGCCAGCAGGGGACTAGCGGGAGGTCTAGGGACCGGGGAGCTGTTTTTT. Protein product: CASRGLAGGLGTGELFF.

The chain has TRBV19 and TRBJ2-3, with a possible D match to TRBD1 (7 bases). The germline V and J ends were trimmed by 5 bases and 2 bases, with 17 bases remaining between them. The CDR3 loop spans 16 amino acids. Per the germline V gene, CDR1 is LNHDA and CDR2 is SQIVND (reference sequence). CDR3 sequence (DNA): TGTGCCAGTAGTCGGAGGGACAGCTCCTACACAGATACGCAGTATTTT. It specifies CASSRRDSSYTDTQYF. Drawing the rest from reference TRBV19 and TRBJ2-3, the complete variable domain is DGGITQSPKYLFRKEGQNVTLSCEQNLNHDAMYWYRQDPGQGLRLIYYSQIVNDFQKGDIAEGYSVSREKKESFPLTVTSAQKNPTAFYLCASSRRDSSYTDTQYFGPGTRLTVL.

The chain employs TRBV18 and TRBJ1-5; D perhaps matches TRBD1 (6 bases). CDR3 size: 15 residues. V was clipped by 6 bases and J by 2 bases, with 14 bases between them. Germline CDR1 and CDR2: KGHSH and LQKENI. DNA for the CDR3: TGTGCCAGCTCGGGAGCGACAGGCCGCAATCAGCCCCAGCATTTT. This gives the protein CASSGATGRNQPQHF.

This chain uses TRBV7-9 with TRBJ1-5; no clear D. Germline values: CDR1 SEHNR, CDR2 FQNEAQ (reference sequence). CDR3 length equals 12 residues. The V end was cut by 2 bases, the J end by 11 bases, with 10 bases between. The CDR3 region has the DNA TGTGCCAGCAGCTTATACCGCCAGTCCCAGCATTTT. Protein sequence: CASSLYRQSQHF.

The V call is TRBV7-9, the J call TRBJ2-5; D gene uncertain. This CDR3 has 14 amino acids. Germline CDR1 and CDR2: SEHNR and FQNEAQ (reference sequence). The V end was cut by 1 base, the J end by 4 bases, with 10 bases between. In DNA form, the CDR3 reads TGTGCCAGCAGCTTAGGGGCGTTTGGAGAGACCCAGTACTTC. Protein: CASSLGAFGETQYF.

The J gene is TRBJ2-5, the V gene TRBV5-1, with 9 bases matching TRBD1. This CDR3 spans 16 amino acids. Looked up from germline, CDR1 is SGHRS and CDR2 is YFSETQ. The V segment lost 2 bases and the J segment 8 bases; nucleotides outside the gene matches: 13. The CDR3 here is CASSFTGGAGQKTQYF. The CDR3 nucleotides read TGCGCCAGCAGCTTTACAGGGGGCGCGGGCCAGAAAACCCAGTACTTC.

This chain connects TRBV7-2 to TRBJ2-1; maybe TRBD2 (5 bases). The CDR3 loop spans 15 amino acids. Looked up from germline, CDR1 is SGHTA and CDR2 is FQGNSA. Trimming removed 1 base at V and 9 bases at J, with 16 bases between. CDR3: CASSLEPSSWGEQFF. CDR3 DNA sequence: TGTGCCAGCAGCTTAGAGCCTTCTAGCTGGGGTGAGCAGTTCTTC. The full variable domain, its missing parts supplied by reference TRBV7-2 and TRBJ2-1, is GAGVSQSPSNKVTEKGKDVELRCDPISGHTALYWYRQSLGQGLEFLIYFQGNSAPDKSGLPSDRFSAERTGGSVSTLTIQRTQQEDSAVYLCASSLEPSSWGEQFFGPGTRLTVL.

The rearrangement uses TRBV15 and TRBJ2-7, with D possibly being TRBD2 (6 bases). Trimming cost V 5 bases and J 0 bases, with 11 bases left between them. The CDR3 covers 14 residues. Germline CDR1 LNHNV, CDR2 YYDKDF (reference sequence). CDR3 amino acids: CATSGGLSSYEQYF. The CDR3 bases are TGTGCCACCAGCGGGGGACTTAGCTCCTACGAGCAGTACTTC.

The chain couples TRBV10-3 to TRBJ1-3, with D possibly matching TRBD1 (5 bases). Germline CDR1 and CDR2: ENHRY and SYGVKD. V lost 0 bases to trimming and J lost 0 bases, with 15 bases between them. The length of the CDR3 is 18 residues. CDR3 in amino acids: CAISESDSGGSSGNTIYF. The CDR3, as DNA: TGTGCCATCAGTGAGTCGGATTCGGGGGGGAGCTCTGGAAACACCATATATTTT.

V gene TRBV9 combines with J gene TRBJ2-1; D might be TRBD2 (8 bases). The CDR3 consists of 15 residues. Germline-derived CDR1 and CDR2 are SGDLS and YYNGEE. V lost 0 bases and J 10 bases, leaving 17 bases between the germline ends. The CDR3, as DNA: TGTGCCAGCAGCGTAGAGGCCCCGGGAGGGGGCGAGCAGTTCTTC. It encodes CASSVEAPGGGEQFF.

CDR3 residues: CASSPPRQSPGGTEAFF. CDR3 bases: TGCGCCAGCAGTCCACCTAGACAGAGTCCAGGGGGCACTGAAGCTTTCTTT. V usage is TRBV23-1 and J usage is TRBJ1-1; 7 bases line up with TRBD1. TRBV23-1 is an ORF for which the function is uncertain. After removal of 4 bases from V and 4 bases from J, the junction contained 15 bases not matched to a gene. The CDR3 runs 17 residues.

V gene TRBV10-3 combines with J gene TRBJ2-2; tentative D call: TRBD1 (7 bases). CDR3 length equals 15 residues. Germline CDR1 ENHRY, CDR2 SYGVKD. Trimming took 0 bases from V and 6 from J, leaving 11 bases between them. The chain's CDR3 is CAISESGRGAGELFF. The CDR3 nucleotides are TGTGCCATCAGTGAGTCCGGCAGGGGGGCCGGGGAGCTGTTTTTT.

This clone turned up a few times. Other nucleotide sequences in the sample specify the same CDR3. The gene calls are TRBV29-1 and TRBJ2-7, with no clear D. V was trimmed by 4 bases and J by 2 bases, leaving 12 bases between them. The germline V gene has CDR1 SQVTM and CDR2 ANQGSEA. The CDR3 sequence is 13 residues long. The CDR3 is CSVVGRLTYEQYF. CDR3 nucleotides: TGCAGCGTTGTCGGCAGGCTAACCTACGAGCAGTACTTC.

The chain carries TRBV5-6 and TRBJ2-4; D perhaps matches TRBD2 (6 bases). V lost 4 bases and J 6 bases, leaving 20 bases between the germline ends. Looked up from germline, CDR1 is SGHDT and CDR2 is YYEEEE. The CDR3 runs to 16 residues. CDR3 DNA sequence: TGTGCCAGCAGCGGGAAGGGACTCCGGCCCGGAAACATTCAGTACTTC. This gives the protein CASSGKGLRPGNIQYF.

This chain joins TRBV19 and TRBJ2-7, with 8 bases aligning to TRBD2. The length of the CDR3 is 15 residues. V was clipped by 6 bases and J by 3 bases; unmatched bases: 10. Germline V gene lookup returns CDR1 LNHDA and CDR2 SQIVND (reference sequence). CDR3 sequence (DNA): TGTGCCAGTAGCCGTAGCGGGGTGACTAACTACGAGCAGTACTTC. Amino acid sequence: CASSRSGVTNYEQYF.

This clone was observed a single time. This chain uses TRBV29-1 with TRBJ1-2; tentatively, D is TRBD1 (5 bases). V was clipped by 2 bases and J by 4 bases, with 14 bases between them. The CDR3 sequence is 14 residues long. The germline CDR1 and CDR2 sequences are SQVTM and ANQGSEA. CDR3 in amino acids: CSVERDGAGYGYTF. In DNA form, the CDR3 reads TGCAGCGTTGAAAGGGACGGCGCGGGCTATGGCTACACCTTC. Using reference TRBV29-1 and TRBJ1-2 for the parts outside the CDR3, the full variable domain is SAVISQKPSRDICQRGTSLTIQCQVDSQVTMMFWYRQQPGQSLTLIATANQGSEATYESGFVIDKFPISRPNLTFSTLTVSNMSPEDSSIYLCSVERDGAGYGYTFGSGTRLTVV.

The chain links TRBV29-1 to TRBJ2-1; 8 positions agree with TRBD2. Germline V gene data show CDR1 as SQVTM and CDR2 as ANQGSEA. There are 15 residues in the CDR3. After removal of 4 bases from V and 9 bases from J, the junction contained 14 bases not matched to a gene. The CDR3 nucleotides are TGCAGCGTTGCCAGCGGGAGATGGGCTATCAGTGAGCAGTTCTTC. Its translation: CSVASGRWAISEQFF.

This clone was observed a single time. The chain combines TRBV9 with TRBJ2-2; TRBD2 aligns across 8 bases. The V gene end was trimmed by 0 bases and the J gene end by 4 bases; junction bases not matched to a gene: 2. The CDR3 sequence is 15 residues long. CDR1 SGDLS and CDR2 YYNGEE come from the germline V gene. The CDR3 DNA sequence: TGTGCCAGCAGCGTAGAGGGACTAGTCACCGGGGAGCTGTTTTTT. Its protein product is CASSVEGLVTGELFF.

The rearrangement uses TRBV7-9 and TRBJ2-1, with TRBD2 as a possible D gene (6 bases). The CDR3 totals 15 residues. Trimming removed 7 bases at V and 9 bases at J, with 22 bases between. Looked up from germline, CDR1 is SEHNR and CDR2 is FQNEAQ (reference sequence). The CDR3 region is CASTKKRVGFGEQFF. CDR3 coding DNA: TGTGCCAGCACGAAAAAGCGGGTGGGTTTCGGTGAGCAGTTCTTC.

The chain joins TRBV9 to TRBJ1-1, with D unclear. This CDR3 comprises 15 residues. The V and J ends lost 4 bases and 1 base respectively, with 14 bases between them. CDR1 SGDLS and CDR2 YYNGEE come from the germline V gene. CDR3 residues: CASSPLSGANTEAFF. CDR3 bases: TGTGCCAGCAGCCCCCTGTCAGGTGCGAACACTGAAGCTTTCTTT. The full variable domain, completed using reference TRBV9 and TRBJ1-1, is DSGVTQTPKHLITATGQRVTLRCSPRSGDLSVYWYQQSLDQGLQFLIQYYNGEERAKGNILERFSAQQFPDLHSELNLSSLELGDSALYFCASSPLSGANTEAFFGQGTRLTVV.

CDR3 DNA: TGTGCCAGCAGCTTTTCAGGGCCTACTGAAGCTTTCTTT. Its translation is CASSFSGPTEAFF. The chain combines TRBV2 with TRBJ1-1, with a weak D call TRBD1 (5 bases). V was cut by 6 bases and J by 5 bases, with 13 bases left in between. The CDR3 has 13 residues. CDR1 is SNHLY and CDR2 is FYNNEI in the germline V gene.

This rearrangement joins TRBV19 to TRBJ2-1; either TRBD1 or TRBD2 may supply D (6 bases each). The germline CDR1 and CDR2 sequences are LNHDA and SQIVND (reference sequence). This CDR3 has 16 amino acids. V lost 4 bases and J lost 7, with 20 bases in between. CDR3 DNA sequence: TGTGCCAGTAGTAACGGGGGCGGGCCGAAGGCGAATGAGCAGTTCTTC. Amino acids: CASSNGGGPKANEQFF.

This clone was recorded once. V gene TRBV6-5 combines with J gene TRBJ2-1; TRBD1 matches at 8 bases. After removal of 6 bases from V and 3 bases from J, the junction contained 7 bases not matched to a gene. CDR3 size: 15 residues. CDR1 and CDR2 (germline): MNHEY, SVGAGI. CDR3 in amino acids: CASRRTGGIYNEQFF. The CDR3 nucleotides are TGTGCCAGCAGACGAACAGGGGGGATCTACAATGAGCAGTTCTTC.

This clone was counted once. The V call is TRBV5-1, the J call TRBJ2-3, with 8 bases matching TRBD2. Germline values: CDR1 SGHRS, CDR2 YFSETQ. V lost 1 base and J lost 2; bases outside the gene matches: 6. The CDR3 runs to 16 residues. CDR3 loop: CASSLFGSGITDTQYF. The DNA for the CDR3 is TGCGCCAGCAGCTTGTTTGGTAGCGGGATCACAGATACGCAGTATTTT.

The chain couples TRBV30 to TRBJ2-3; a possible D gene is TRBD1 (6 bases). V dropped 0 bases and J dropped 11 bases, with 12 bases sitting between them. The CDR3 runs 12 residues. Germline CDR1 reads GTSNPN; CDR2 reads SVGIG (reference sequence). The CDR3 DNA reads as TGTGCCTGGAGTGTGTTCCAGGGGATGCAGTATTTT. Its translation is CAWSVFQGMQYF.

This chain joins TRBV4-3 and TRBJ2-1; 13 bases align to TRBD2. The CDR3 totals 15 residues. Germline V gene sequence: CDR1 LGHNA, CDR2 YSLEER. The V and J ends lost 2 bases and 9 bases, in that order; junction bases with no gene match: 4. The CDR3 here is CASSQKRLAGGEQFF. In nucleotides, the CDR3 is TGCGCCAGCAGCCAAAAGAGACTAGCGGGAGGTGAGCAGTTCTTC.

This sequence joins TRBV14 and TRBJ2-1; D may be TRBD2 (6 bases). The CDR3 is 17 amino acids. The germline gives CDR1 SGHDN, CDR2 FVKESK. Trimming took off 0 bases at V and 6 bases at J, with 18 bases between the two ends. This chain's CDR3 is CASSQDFLARHLNEQFF. CDR3 sequence (DNA): TGTGCCAGCAGCCAAGATTTTCTAGCGAGGCATCTCAATGAGCAGTTCTTC.

The sample holds a few counts of this clone. Other DNA sequences in this specimen translate into the identical CDR3. The rearrangement links TRBV11-3 to TRBJ2-1; no clear D. CDR3 length equals 13 residues. Germline V CDR1 and CDR2: SGHNT, YENEEA. V gave up 5 bases and J gave up 0 bases, with 5 bases separating them. DNA for the CDR3: TGTGCCAGCAGCCCTAACTCCTACAATGAGCAGTTCTTC. Amino acid sequence: CASSPNSYNEQFF.